This T cell receptor beta chain comes out of a study of blood T cell repertoires in COVID-19. As for the study in general: Material from acute and convalescent COVID-19 was sourced from the United States, Italy and Spain. Sample material is recorded as cDNA or gDNA derived from T cells, B-cell-depleted T cells, or PBMCs.

Trimming took off 1 base at V and 2 bases at J, with 8 bases between the two ends. This CDR3 region has 14 residues. Germline values: CDR1 SGHVS, CDR2 FQNEAQ. Study processing details: Amplification of reference gene primers provided the estimated nucleated cell counts. TCRdb's copy holds only in-frame clones and misses some; the assay was immunoSEQ multiplex PCR. V and J calls plus clone size are reproduced from that table; the DNA served to infer D and trimming. The repertoire has 250,000 or so clones, about 86% of them found once; the top ten carry more than 1.2%. The specimen sequenced was peripheral blood. The rearrangement uses TRBV7-8 and TRBJ2-5, with D perhaps TRBD1 (5 bases). The clonotype was recovered from a man older than 75 with acute or convalescent COVID-19. CDR3 protein: CASSLGRQQETQYF. The CDR3 bases are TGTGCCAGCAGCTTAGGGAGACAGCAAGAGACCCAGTACTTC. Based on the CDR3 plus reference TRBV7-8 and TRBJ2-5, the full variable domain is GAGVSQSPRYKVAKRGQDVALRCDPISGHVSLFWYQQALGQGPEFLTYFQNEAQLDKSGLPSDRFFAERPEGSVSTLKIQRTQQEDSAVYLCASSLGRQQETQYFGPGTRLLVL.